This TCR beta chain was identified during a study of blood T cell repertoires in COVID-19. Study as a whole: The study drew acute and convalescent COVID-19 samples from the United States, Italy and Spain.

Germline trimming cut 10 bases from V and 6 bases from J; bases unmatched to any gene: 8. The CDR3 sequence is 13 residues long. In germline, CDR1 is SNHLY, CDR2 FYNNEI. Per the original data handling: Amplification of reference gene primers provided the estimated nucleated cell counts. Only in-frame clones appear in the TCRdb table, and some are missing; sequencing was by immunoSEQ multiplex PCR. For V, J and clone size, that table is used; D and trimming come from the DNA. The data contain approximately 230,000 clones, approximately 86% of them singletons. The clonotype originates from a woman of 80 years or more with active or convalescent COVID-19. The genes are TRBV2 and TRBJ2-1, with 8 nucleotides matching TRBD2. Sequencing was done on a sample of peripheral blood. CDR3 sequence reads: CATAGGQANEQFF. The CDR3 bases are TGTGCCACCGCGGGGGGTCAGGCCAATGAGCAGTTCTTC.